This TCR beta chain originates from a study of T cell repertoires and Cas9 in healthy adults. Looking at the study overall: Characterization of SpCas9-reactive CD4 and CD8 T cells covered multi-effector potency, cytotoxicity and lineage.

Profiling relied on immunoSEQ multiplex PCR, and the TCRdb table lists in-frame clones only, not all of them. In the table there are 20,000 to 25,000 clones, about nine tenths of which are singletons. The CDR3 length is 19 residues. V shed 1 base and J shed 0 bases, with 22 bases lying between them. Germline V lookup: CDR1 GTSNPN, CDR2 SVGIG (reference sequence). This clonotype originated in a human donor in good health. The sample was CD4+ effector T cells (CD127+, CD25-, CD137-, CD154-) from PBMCs; culture status not recorded. The chain couples TRBV30 to TRBJ1-3; D unresolved. Here the CDR3 DNA reads TGTGCCTGGAGTGCCACCTCCTCAAATGTCATTTACTCTGGAAACACCATATATTTT. Amino acids: CAWSATSSNVIYSGNTIYF. The whole variable domain, filled in from reference TRBV30 and TRBJ1-3, reads SQTIHQWPATLVQPVGSPLSLECTVEGTSNPNLYWYRQAAGRGLQLLFYSVGIGQISSEVPQNLSASRPQDRQFILSSKKLLLSDSGFYLCAWSATSSNVIYSGNTIYFGEGSWLTVV.